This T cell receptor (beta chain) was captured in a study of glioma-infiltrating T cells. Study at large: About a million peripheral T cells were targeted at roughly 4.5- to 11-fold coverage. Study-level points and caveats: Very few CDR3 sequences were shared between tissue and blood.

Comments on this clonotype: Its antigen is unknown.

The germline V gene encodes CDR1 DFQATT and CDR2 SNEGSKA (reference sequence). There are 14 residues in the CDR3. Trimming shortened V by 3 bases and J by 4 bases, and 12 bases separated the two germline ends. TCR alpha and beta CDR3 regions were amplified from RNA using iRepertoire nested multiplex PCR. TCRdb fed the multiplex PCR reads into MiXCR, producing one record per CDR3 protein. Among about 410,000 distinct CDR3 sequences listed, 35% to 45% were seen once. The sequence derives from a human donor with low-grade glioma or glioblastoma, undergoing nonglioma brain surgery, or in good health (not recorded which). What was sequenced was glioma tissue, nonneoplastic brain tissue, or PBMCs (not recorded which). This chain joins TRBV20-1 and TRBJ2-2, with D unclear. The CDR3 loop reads CSASPVLGTGELFF. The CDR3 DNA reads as TGCAGTGCTAGTCCCGTGCTTGGCACCGGGGAGCTGTTTTTT.